This TCR beta chain came from a study of long-term antiretroviral therapy in people with HIV. General study results and limits: Compared with controls, HIV repertoires showed narrower CDR3 length ranges. The study found that diversity rose after ART but stayed below transplant donor controls.

Turning to this clone: The antigen remains undetermined.

The study drew at least one pre-ART and at least two post-ART PBMC samples from every donor. CDR3 length equals 14 residues. The ends were cut back, 0 bases at V and 3 bases at J, with 8 bases in the middle. Germline V gene sequence: CDR1 MGHRA, CDR2 YSYEKL. Assay version v3.0 of immunoSEQ was used, and it was run at survey level. Profiled with immunoSEQ multiplex PCR; TCRdb holds only in-frame clones, not every one. The repertoire includes about 27,000 clones, around 76% of them detected once, and 4.5% to 5% sits in the top ten. This receptor was obtained from a middle-aged woman with HIV. This chain joins TRBV4-1 and TRBJ1-1; D is uncertain. Specimen: unsorted PBMCs, collected 0.5 years after starting antiretroviral therapy. The CDR3: CASSQDSGDTEAFF. For the CDR3, the DNA is TGCGCCAGCAGCCAAGATTCCGGGGACACTGAAGCTTTCTTT.